This T cell receptor beta chain was found in a study of T cells in Graves' hyperthyroidism and ophthalmopathy. Amplified regions were TCR beta CDR3 sequences from RNA transcripts. The TCR CDR3 was amplified in a first-round RT-PCR using the HTBI primer set. TCRdb redid the calling of the multiplex PCR reads with MiXCR, one entry per CDR3 protein. The repertoire consists of more than 350,000 distinct CDR3 sequences, with roughly 15% occurring once and the leading ten covering roughly 20%. V gave up 7 bases and J gave up 7 bases, with 17 bases separating them. The length of the CDR3 is 14 residues. Ophthalmopathy patients had Clinical Activity Score at least 3, NOSPECS grade at least 4, duration under 3 months. Points from the study as a whole: The model foresaw ophthalmopathy a median 6.5 months prior to onset.

For this clonotype: The antigen remains undetermined.

This clonotype was sampled from an older woman with Graves' ophthalmopathy. The rearrangement joins TRBV12-3 or TRBV12-4 to TRBJ2-1; no reliable D call. The specimen sequenced was blood. CDR3 bases: TGTGCCAGCAACCCTTCGACCCCTAGGAATGAGCAGTTCTTC. Its translation is CASNPSTPRNEQFF.